This T cell receptor (beta chain) was retrieved from a study of T cells in Graves' hyperthyroidism and ophthalmopathy. RNA transcripts yielded amplified TCR beta CDR3 regions. Primed by the HTBI set, a first-round RT-PCR was run on the TCR CDR3. TCRdb re-called the multiplex PCR reads through MiXCR, storing one row per CDR3 protein. The sample holds under 350,000 distinct CDR3 sequences; 25% to 30% are singletons and the top ten take approximately 30%. Disease duration under 2 months; hyperthyroidism patients were aged 18 to 65. Fresh 10 ml peripheral blood yielded PBMCs. The length of the CDR3 is 17 residues. Germline V gene lookup returns CDR1 MNHEY and CDR2 SVGEGT. The J segment lost 3 bases and the V segment lost 0 bases, leaving 10 bases of the junction unmatched. This clonotype has more than one count but fewer than ten.

V and J are TRBV6-2 or TRBV6-3 and TRBJ2-5, with TRBD2 identical over 7 bases. The sequenced sample consisted of blood. The sequence came from a middle-aged man with Graves' hyperthyroidism that later progressed to Graves' ophthalmopathy. This CDR3 reads CASSYSRRREFEETQYF. The CDR3 DNA reads as TGTGCCAGCAGTTACTCGAGGCGGCGGGAGTTCGAAGAGACCCAGTACTTC.